This TCR beta chain was found in a study of CD8+CD57+ T cells in acquired aplastic anemia. Background on the study: Sorting CD4+ and CD8+ cells gave DNA averaging approximately 3 ug.

The sequenced patients had an expansion of CD8+CD57+ cells seen by flow cytometry. Blood samples were obtained from patients who had received no prior therapy. In regard to this clonotype: Antigen specificity is unknown.

Findings of the study overall: Some 29 CD8+ CDR3 sequences were shared between patients and controls.

This CDR3 has 14 residues. CDR1 is SNHLY and CDR2 is FYNNEI in the germline V gene. V was trimmed by 5 bases and J by 10 bases, leaving 15 bases between them. Profiles of TCR beta VDJ and CDR3 were generated from a genomic DNA template. TCRdb ran MiXCR on the reads and lists one entry per CDR3 protein. The table shows 400,000 to 600,000 distinct CDR3 sequences, with under 40% occurring only once. This sequence originates from a human donor with aplastic anemia. The rearrangement joins TRBV2 to TRBJ1-6; perhaps TRBD1 as D (5 bases). The sample taken for sequencing was sorted CD4+, CD8+, or CD8+CD57+ T cells (not recorded which) from PBMCs. The DNA for the CDR3 is TGTGCCAGCAGTTACCCTTACAAGGGGTCACCCCTCCACTTT. Amino acid sequence: CASSYPYKGSPLHF.